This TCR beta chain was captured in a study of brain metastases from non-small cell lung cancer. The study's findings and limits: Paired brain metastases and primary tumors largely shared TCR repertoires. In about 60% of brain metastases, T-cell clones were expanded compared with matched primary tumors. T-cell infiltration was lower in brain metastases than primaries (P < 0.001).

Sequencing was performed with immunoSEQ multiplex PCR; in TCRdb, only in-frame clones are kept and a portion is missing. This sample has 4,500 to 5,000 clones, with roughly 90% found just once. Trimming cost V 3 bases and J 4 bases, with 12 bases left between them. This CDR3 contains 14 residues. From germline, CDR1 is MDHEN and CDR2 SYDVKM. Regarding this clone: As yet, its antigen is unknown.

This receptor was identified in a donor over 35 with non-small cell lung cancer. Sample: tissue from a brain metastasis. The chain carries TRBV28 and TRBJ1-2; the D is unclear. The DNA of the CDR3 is TGTGCCAGCAGTTTTGTGGCCTTGGGCTATGGCTACACCTTC. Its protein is CASSFVALGYGYTF.